These 5 T cell receptor beta chains came from one sample sequenced in a study of T cells in Graves' hyperthyroidism and ophthalmopathy. The investigators amplified TCR beta CDR3 regions from RNA transcripts. First-round RT-PCR with HTBI primers amplified the TCR CDR3 region. Each CDR3 protein is one row after TCRdb ran MiXCR on the multiplex PCR reads. This table has 700,000 or so distinct CDR3 sequences, roughly 17% appearing once. Sequenced: blood. Source of these receptors: a young man with Graves' hyperthyroidism.

The chain is built from TRBV30 and TRBJ1-6; D is unclear. The germline CDR1 and CDR2 sequences are GTSNPN and SVGIG (reference sequence). This CDR3 has 12 residues. Trimming took off 7 bases at V and 5 bases at J, with 9 bases between the two ends. The CDR3 DNA reads as TGTGCCTTGAACCGAGATAATTCACCCCTCCACTTT. It encodes CALNRDNSPLHF.

This clonotype was observed at least ten times. J is TRBJ1-5 and V is TRBV2; no clear D. Trimming removed 7 bases from V and 0 bases from J, with 13 bases in between. Per the germline V gene, CDR1 is SNHLY and CDR2 is FYNNEI. This CDR3 contains 15 residues. DNA for the CDR3: TGTGCCAGCAACTCACGGCCCTATAGCAATCAGCCCCAGCATTTT. Its translation: CASNSRPYSNQPQHF. The variable domain in full, completed from reference TRBV2 and TRBJ1-5, reads EPEVTQTPSHQVTQMGQEVILRCVPISNHLYFYWYRQILGQKVEFLVSFYNNEISEKSEIFDDQFSVERPDGSNFTLKIRSTKLEDSAMYFCASNSRPYSNQPQHFGDGTRLSIL.

As to this clonotype: A much larger clone is a single base away; this may be a read error. The V call is TRBV28, the J call TRBJ2-1; weak D call: TRBD1 (5 bases). The CDR3 is made up of 15 amino acids. Trimming stripped 5 bases from V and 5 bases from J, with 16 bases between. Germline V gene sequence: CDR1 MDHEN, CDR2 SYDVKM. DNA for the CDR3: TGTGCCAGCAGTACCGGACACGCTTCCAACAATGAGCAGTTCTTC. Encoded protein: CASSTGHASNNEQFF.

This clonotype occurred many times. The gene calls are TRBV13 and TRBJ2-3; TRBD2 agrees at 12 bases. Germline assignment: CDR1 PRHDT and CDR2 FYEKMQ (reference sequence). V shed 4 bases and J 3 bases; nucleotides not matched to a gene: 5. The CDR3 has 16 residues. The CDR3 region has the DNA TGTGCCAGCAGCTATGCGACTAGCGGGAGTACAGATACGCAGTATTTT. Translation: CASSYATSGSTDTQYF.

The chain has TRBV11-2 and TRBJ2-3, with TRBD2 matching over 8 bases. The ends lost 5 bases at V and 3 bases at J; junction bases unmatched: 10. The CDR3 length is 16 residues. Germline CDR1 and CDR2: SGHAT and FQNNGV. Written as DNA, the CDR3 is TGTGCCAGCAGCACCTATCCTAGCGGGTTGACAGATACGCAGTATTTT. It is translated as CASSTYPSGLTDTQYF.